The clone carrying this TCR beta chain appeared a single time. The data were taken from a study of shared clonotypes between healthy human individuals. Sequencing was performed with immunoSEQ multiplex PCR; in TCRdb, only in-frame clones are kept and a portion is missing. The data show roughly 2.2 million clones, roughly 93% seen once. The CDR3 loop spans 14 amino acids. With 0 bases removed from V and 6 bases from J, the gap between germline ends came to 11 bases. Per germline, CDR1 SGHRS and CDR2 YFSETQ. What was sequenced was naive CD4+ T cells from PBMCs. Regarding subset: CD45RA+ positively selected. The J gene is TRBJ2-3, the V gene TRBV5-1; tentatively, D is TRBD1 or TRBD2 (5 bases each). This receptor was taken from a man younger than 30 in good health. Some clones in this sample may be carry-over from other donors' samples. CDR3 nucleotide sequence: TGCGCCAGCAGCTTGGGGGGGAGCCGGGATACGCAGTATTTT. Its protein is CASSLGGSRDTQYF.